This TCR beta chain derives from a study of OX40 agonist ivuxolimab in advanced cancers. At the level of the study: Three patients got partial responses; one had hepatocellular carcinoma and two had cutaneous melanoma.

Details on this clone: The antigen is unknown.

The CDR3 sequence is 16 residues long. With V trimmed by 3 bases and J by 4 bases, 7 bases remained unmatched. Germline V lookup: CDR1 WNHNN, CDR2 SYGVQD (reference sequence). Study conclusions and caveats: Antigen specificity of clonally expanded peripheral T cells was not established. Patients with a partial response at 0.1-3.0 mg/kg had among the lowest clonal expansion.

TCRdb's copy holds only in-frame clones and misses some; the assay was immunoSEQ multiplex PCR. In the table there are about 58,000 clones, 88% of which are singletons. The origin of this receptor is an adult with an advanced solid tumor such as melanoma, head and neck, liver or kidney cancer. The chain is built from TRBV10-1 and TRBJ2-3, with 10 bases lining up with TRBD2. The sequencing here drew on CD4+ or CD8+ T cells sorted from blood, taken in a trial of the OX40 agonist ivuxolimab. The chain's CDR3 is CASSDWASGSPDTQYF. The CDR3, as DNA: TGCGCCAGCAGTGATTGGGCTAGCGGGAGTCCAGATACGCAGTATTTT.